This paragraph covers one TCR beta chain sequence. This sample is drawn from a study of blood T cell repertoires in COVID-19. Seattle enrolled patients during active infection and tracked them longitudinally. The V gene end was trimmed by 6 bases and the J gene end by 0 bases; junction bases not matched to a gene: 3. Germline CDR1 SNHLY, CDR2 FYNNEI. CDR3 size: 14 residues. As handled by the study authors: From reference gene primer amplification, estimates of nucleated cell counts were derived. Data came from immunoSEQ multiplex PCR; TCRdb stores just in-frame clones and leaves some out. The V and J calls and the clone size are those of that table, but D and trimming were determined from the DNA. This table holds about 200,000 clones, about 93% found once.

The V call is TRBV2, the J call TRBJ2-3; TRBD2 agrees at 7 bases. Material: peripheral blood. The sequence came from a man in his fifties or sixties with COVID-19, enrolled during active disease. Here the CDR3 reads CASRAGSSTDTQYF. The CDR3 DNA is TGTGCCAGCAGAGCGGGGTCTAGCACAGATACGCAGTATTTT.